Presented here are 32 T cell receptor beta chains from one specimen sequenced in a study of blood T cell repertoires in COVID-19. Here immunoSEQ multiplex PCR was the method, and the copy in TCRdb shows in-frame clones only, minus some. The sample lists around 60,000 clones; 80% were seen once. The sequencing input was peripheral blood. These receptors came from a man aged 30 to 39 with COVID-19, enrolled during active disease.

This chain links TRBV19 with TRBJ1-3; 9 positions agree with TRBD1. Trimming took 3 bases from V and 2 from J; bases not matched to a gene: 2. CDR1 and CDR2 from the germline V gene are LNHDA and SQIVND (reference sequence). The CDR3 sequence is 15 residues long. DNA for the CDR3: TGTGCCAGTAGTATTGGGACAGGGACTGGAAACACCATATATTTT. Translated: CASSIGTGTGNTIYF.

V is TRBV10-3 and J is TRBJ2-1; 7 bases map to TRBD2. Per the germline V gene, CDR1 is ENHRY and CDR2 is SYGVKD. This CDR3 is 13 amino acids long. Trimming cost V 6 bases and J 8 bases; bases outside gene matches: 7. This CDR3 reads CAIRAGVSHEQFF. The DNA for the CDR3 is TGTGCCATCAGGGCGGGAGTGTCTCATGAGCAGTTCTTC.

In this sample, this clone turned up a few times. This sample also contains other DNA sequences that code for the same CDR3. The chain is built from TRBV27 and TRBJ1-5; D is unclear. V shed 2 bases and J shed 2 bases, with 7 bases lying between them. Germline-derived CDR1 and CDR2 are MNHEY and SMNVEV (reference sequence). CDR3 size: 14 residues. The CDR3 sequence is CASSLERGNQPQHF. CDR3 nucleotide sequence: TGTGCCAGCAGTTTAGAACGGGGCAATCAGCCCCAGCATTTT.

This chain uses TRBV5-1 with TRBJ2-1; 8 nucleotides match TRBD1. This CDR3 is 16 amino acids long. V lost 4 bases, J lost 7 bases, and 13 bases stayed unmatched. Germline V gene data show CDR1 as SGHRS and CDR2 as YFSETQ. CDR3 DNA: TGCGCCAGCAGCGGGGGGACAGGCCGCCCGGGGAATGAGCAGTTCTTC. This sequence encodes CASSGGTGRPGNEQFF.

The chain joins TRBV9 to TRBJ2-5; 14 nucleotides agree with TRBD2. Trimming removed 0 bases from V and 1 base from J; junction bases left unmatched: 2. This CDR3 contains 17 residues. Germline-derived CDR1 and CDR2 are SGDLS and YYNGEE. The DNA for the CDR3 is TGTGCCAGCAGCGTAGGGACTAGCGGGGGGACCCAAGAGACCCAGTACTTC. Its protein product is CASSVGTSGGTQETQYF.

The chain has TRBV10-3 and TRBJ1-3, with 8 bases fitting TRBD1. V lost 2 bases, J lost 0 bases, and 0 bases stayed unmatched. Germline loops: CDR1 ENHRY, CDR2 SYGVKD. This CDR3 has 15 residues. This CDR3 is CAISEQGASGNTIYF. DNA for the CDR3: TGTGCCATCAGTGAGCAGGGGGCCTCTGGAAACACCATATATTTT.

The chain has TRBV28 and TRBJ1-2, with 8 bases identical to TRBD1. The germline gives CDR1 MDHEN, CDR2 SYDVKM. With 5 bases clipped from V and 5 bases from J, the junction kept 22 bases outside the gene matches. The CDR3 loop spans 19 amino acids. The CDR3 is CASSTEHRDRNTFRYGYTF. The DNA of the CDR3 is TGTGCCAGCAGTACCGAACACCGGGACAGGAACACCTTTCGGTATGGCTACACCTTC.

This clone occurred a few times. The rearrangement joins TRBV7-9 to TRBJ2-7, with D hard to call. This CDR3 is built from 14 residues. Trimming took 5 bases from V and 2 from J, leaving 13 bases between them. Germline loops: CDR1 SEHNR, CDR2 FQNEAQ (reference sequence). CDR3 coding DNA: TGTGCCAGCAGCCTATCAGGTTCTCCCTACGAGCAGTACTTC. The encoded protein is CASSLSGSPYEQYF.

The V gene is TRBV11-2, the J gene TRBJ2-5; 8 bases fit TRBD1. With 1 base clipped from V and 5 bases from J, the junction kept 12 bases outside the gene matches. Looked up from germline, CDR1 is SGHAT and CDR2 is FQNNGV. The length of the CDR3 is 17 residues. The CDR3 loop is CASSLVAGGGLGETQYF. The CDR3 DNA reads as TGTGCCAGCAGCTTAGTTGCAGGGGGCGGATTAGGGGAGACCCAGTACTTC.

The chain employs TRBV6-5 and TRBJ1-2; D possibly corresponds to TRBD1 (6 bases). Per the germline V gene, CDR1 is MNHEY and CDR2 is SVGAGI. Trimming shortened V by 2 bases and J by 8 bases, and 21 bases separated the two germline ends. The CDR3 sequence is 16 residues long. CDR3 coding DNA: TGTGCCAGCAGTTACATACATTATCAGGGGAGGGGCGGCTACACCTTC. Translating gives CASSYIHYQGRGGYTF.

CDR3 coding DNA: TGTGCCAGCAGCTTCCCACTAGCGGGTAGAGATTTAGATACGCAGTATTTT. Its translation: CASSFPLAGRDLDTQYF. The gene calls are TRBV7-9 and TRBJ2-3; the match to TRBD2 covers 9 bases. J gave up 5 bases and V 3 bases, and 12 bases lay outside the gene matches. This CDR3 is built from 17 residues. Germline V gives CDR1 SEHNR, CDR2 FQNEAQ (reference sequence).

The chain combines TRBV7-9 with TRBJ2-2; 7 positions match TRBD1. The CDR3 has 15 amino acids. The germline V gene encodes CDR1 SEHNR and CDR2 FQNEAQ (reference sequence). Trimming removed 3 bases from V and 1 base from J; junction bases left unmatched: 2. CDR3 sequence reads: CASSFWTGNTGELFF. The CDR3 DNA follows: TGTGCCAGCAGCTTTTGGACAGGGAACACCGGGGAGCTGTTTTTT.

This clone occurred a few times. The chain joins TRBV9 to TRBJ2-1, with 8 bases that match TRBD1. The trim removed 4 bases at V and 4 bases at J, leaving 13 bases unmatched. The CDR3 spans 17 residues. Per the germline V gene, CDR1 is SGDLS and CDR2 is YYNGEE. The CDR3 DNA reads TGTGCCAGCAGCTTTTCCTTAACAGGGGGAATTTACAATGAGCAGTTCTTC. This encodes CASSFSLTGGIYNEQFF. Supplemented by reference TRBV9 and TRBJ2-1, the full variable domain reads DSGVTQTPKHLITATGQRVTLRCSPRSGDLSVYWYQQSLDQGLQFLIQYYNGEERAKGNILERFSAQQFPDLHSELNLSSLELGDSALYFCASSFSLTGGIYNEQFFGPGTRLTVL.

V is TRBV27 and J is TRBJ1-1, with a weak D call TRBD1 (6 bases). The CDR3 spans 13 residues. V shed 8 bases and J shed 1 base, with 11 bases lying between them. Looked up from germline, CDR1 is MNHEY and CDR2 is SMNVEV (reference sequence). CDR3 loop: CASGIQGNTEAFF. As DNA, the CDR3 is TGTGCCAGCGGGATACAGGGGAACACTGAAGCTTTCTTT.

The sample holds a few counts of this clone. The chain links TRBV9 to TRBJ1-4; 9 positions agree with TRBD1. The CDR3 spans 13 residues. J lost 6 bases, V lost 6 bases, and 3 bases had no gene match. Germline V gives CDR1 SGDLS, CDR2 YYNGEE. The CDR3 here is CASNTGGHEKLFF. CDR3 coding DNA: TGTGCCAGCAATACAGGGGGCCATGAAAAACTGTTTTTT.

V gene TRBV4-2 combines with J gene TRBJ2-2, with 10 bases aligning to TRBD2. This CDR3 has 17 amino acids. In germline, CDR1 is LGHNA, CDR2 YNFKEQ. V was pared by 1 base and J by 7 bases, with 9 bases of the junction left unmatched. The DNA of the CDR3 is TGTGCCAGCAGCCAAGTCGGCCTAGCGGGGGATAACGGGGAGCTGTTTTTT. Translated: CASSQVGLAGDNGELFF.

This clone was observed once. The rearrangement joins TRBV4-1 to TRBJ2-7; 8 bases agree with TRBD2. There are 16 residues in the CDR3. Germline CDR1 MGHRA, CDR2 YSYEKL. V lost 0 bases and J lost 2; bases outside the gene matches: 6. CDR3 coding DNA: TGCGCCAGCAGCCAAGATGGGACTAGGGGCGCCTACGAGCAGTACTTC. Translating it yields CASSQDGTRGAYEQYF.

The chain recombines TRBV6-5 with TRBJ2-1, with 10 bases aligning to TRBD2. The J segment lost 4 bases and the V segment lost 0 bases, leaving 0 bases of the junction unmatched. CDR3 size: 15 residues. Germline assignment: CDR1 MNHEY and CDR2 SVGAGI. CDR3 sequence (DNA): TGTGCCAGCAGTTACTCACTAGCGGGGTACAATGAGCAGTTCTTC. This gives the protein CASSYSLAGYNEQFF.

The chain links TRBV30 to TRBJ2-7; D is undetermined. CDR1 is GTSNPN and CDR2 is SVGIG in the germline V gene (reference sequence). V was cut by 0 bases and J by 3 bases, with 6 bases left in between. This CDR3 spans 12 amino acids. The CDR3 loop reads CAWSVASYEQYF. The CDR3 region has the DNA TGTGCCTGGAGTGTGGCCAGCTACGAGCAGTACTTC.

This clone was seen more than once but under ten times. J is TRBJ1-1 and V is TRBV9; TRBD1 matches at 8 bases. This CDR3 has 15 amino acids. Trimming removed 0 bases from V and 1 base from J; junction bases left unmatched: 2. Germline loops: CDR1 SGDLS, CDR2 YYNGEE. CDR3 in amino acids: CASSVGQGRNTEAFF. The CDR3 region has the DNA TGTGCCAGCAGCGTAGGACAGGGGAGGAACACTGAAGCTTTCTTT.

The chain employs TRBV6-5 and TRBJ1-2; no clear D. Germline lookup yields CDR1 MNHEY and CDR2 SVGAGI. Trimming took off 5 bases at V and 3 bases at J, with 10 bases between the two ends. This CDR3 is 13 amino acids long. The CDR3 loop is CASSTPGYYGYTF. CDR3 coding DNA: TGTGCCAGCAGTACCCCAGGTTACTATGGCTACACCTTC.

The chain carries TRBV4-1 and TRBJ2-5; 10 nucleotides line up with TRBD2. Germline CDR1 reads MGHRA; CDR2 reads YSYEKL. V was clipped by 5 bases and J by 3 bases; unmatched bases: 9. The length of the CDR3 is 16 residues. As DNA, the CDR3 is TGCGCCAGCAGCTCCTCTAGCGGGGGATCGAAAGAGACCCAGTACTTC. Translation: CASSSSSGGSKETQYF.

This chain links TRBV27 with TRBJ1-5; unclear D gene. V lost 3 bases, J lost 7 bases, and 10 bases lay in between. This CDR3 comprises 13 residues. Germline CDR1 and CDR2: MNHEY and SMNVEV (reference sequence). The CDR3 DNA reads TGTGCCAGCAGTTTCGCGCAGGAACAGCCCCAGCATTTT. This translates into CASSFAQEQPQHF.

This clone is medium-sized within its sample. The chain joins TRBV11-3 to TRBJ1-2, with TRBD1 matching over 7 bases. Germline values: CDR1 SGHNT, CDR2 YENEEA. This CDR3 comprises 13 residues. Trimming took 5 bases from V and 4 from J; bases not matched to a gene: 4. This CDR3 is CASSPGQLYGYTF. The CDR3 DNA sequence: TGTGCCAGCAGCCCGGGACAGCTCTATGGCTACACCTTC.

V gene TRBV7-2 combines with J gene TRBJ2-1, with 7 positions matching TRBD2. The CDR3 totals 13 residues. Losses at the gene ends were 1 base for V and 10 bases for J; bases not matched to a gene: 4. The germline V gene has CDR1 SGHTA and CDR2 FQGNSA. As DNA, the CDR3 is TGTGCCAGCAGCTTAGAGTATAGCGGGGAGCAGTTCTTC. This translates into CASSLEYSGEQFF.

V usage is TRBV2 and J usage is TRBJ1-2; the match to TRBD1 covers 10 bases. With 4 bases clipped from V and 2 bases from J, the junction kept 4 bases outside the gene matches. Germline V lookup: CDR1 SNHLY, CDR2 FYNNEI. The CDR3 loop spans 15 amino acids. CDR3: CASSGATGGNYGYTF. Here the CDR3 DNA reads TGTGCCAGCAGTGGGGCGACAGGGGGCAACTATGGCTACACCTTC.

The chain carries TRBV28 and TRBJ1-2; perhaps TRBD1 as D (5 bases). Trimming pared 7 bases from V and 6 bases from J, leaving 18 bases between. The germline V gene encodes CDR1 MDHEN and CDR2 SYDVKM. This CDR3 has 14 residues. In nucleotides, the CDR3 is TGTGCCAGCAAAGTCCTCAGGGCTCTCCATGGCTACACCTTC. Encoded protein: CASKVLRALHGYTF.

This clone came up once. The chain combines TRBV28 with TRBJ2-1; D perhaps matches TRBD1 (5 bases). V lost 8 bases, J lost 0 bases, and 14 bases lay in between. The CDR3 is 15 amino acids. Germline CDR1 is MDHEN and CDR2 is SYDVKM. In DNA, the CDR3 is TGTGCCAGCGTCCTCGCCCAGGGCTCCTACAATGAGCAGTTCTTC. Translating gives CASVLAQGSYNEQFF.

The gene calls are TRBV7-2 and TRBJ1-2; 7 nucleotides align to TRBD1. V lost 5 bases to trimming and J lost 4 bases; unmatched junction nucleotides: 4. CDR3 length: 13 residues. CDR1 and CDR2 from the germline V gene are SGHTA and FQGNSA. CDR3: CASSPDRAYGYTF. CDR3 sequence (DNA): TGTGCCAGCAGCCCCGACAGGGCCTATGGCTACACCTTC. Supplemented by reference TRBV7-2 and TRBJ1-2, the full variable domain reads GAGVSQSPSNKVTEKGKDVELRCDPISGHTALYWYRQSLGQGLEFLIYFQGNSAPDKSGLPSDRFSAERTGGSVSTLTIQRTQQEDSAVYLCASSPDRAYGYTFGSGTRLTVV.

Points on this clone: It is likely a read error: a sequence one base away is far more abundant. CDR3 amino acids: CCVEGKLLQETQYF. In nucleotides, the CDR3 is TGCTGCGTTGAAGGCAAGCTACTACAAGAGACCCAGTACTTC. The chain links TRBV29-1 to TRBJ2-5; D not resolved. This CDR3 is 14 amino acids long. CDR1 is SQVTM and CDR2 is ANQGSEA in the germline V gene.

This clone was observed a few times. The J gene is TRBJ2-7, the V gene TRBV27; a possible D gene is TRBD2 (6 bases). Germline V CDR1 and CDR2: MNHEY, SMNVEV (reference sequence). This CDR3 has 16 residues. Trimming cost V 4 bases and J 2 bases, with 18 bases left between them. The CDR3 is CASSSLGAGLTYEQYF. CDR3 sequence (DNA): TGTGCCAGCAGTTCCTTAGGCGCGGGGCTTACCTACGAGCAGTACTTC.

This chain uses TRBV18 with TRBJ1-2; 7 bases are shared with TRBD1. The germline CDR1 and CDR2 sequences are KGHSH and LQKENI. The CDR3 loop spans 17 amino acids. Trimming cost V 4 bases and J 0 bases; bases outside gene matches: 11. CDR3 sequence: CASSLGTAISANYGYTF. In DNA, the CDR3 is TGTGCCAGCTCACTGGGGACAGCCATTAGCGCTAACTATGGCTACACCTTC. Filled out from reference TRBV18 and TRBJ1-2, the complete variable domain reads NAGVMQNPRHLVRRRGQEARLRCSPMKGHSHVYWYRQLPEEGLKFMVYLQKENIIDESGMPKERFSAEFPKEGPSILRIQQVVRGDSAAYFCASSLGTAISANYGYTFGSGTRLTVV.